The 23 T cell receptor beta chains given below trace back to one sample, sequenced in a study of blood T cell repertoires in COVID-19. Here immunoSEQ multiplex PCR was the method, and the copy in TCRdb shows in-frame clones only, minus some. The sample lists 140,000 to 150,000 clones, about four fifths occurring once. Sample: peripheral blood. All receptors come from a man in his 70s who had recovered from COVID-19.

This chain uses TRBV7-2 with TRBJ2-2; 7 bases match TRBD2. Germline CDR1 reads SGHTA; CDR2 reads FQGNSA. There are 15 residues in the CDR3. The V and J ends lost 4 bases and 6 bases, in that order; junction bases with no gene match: 8. The CDR3 here is CASSSSGTLSGELFF. Here the CDR3 DNA reads TGTGCCAGCAGCTCGAGCGGGACCCTTTCCGGGGAGCTGTTTTTT.

This chain joins TRBV7-9 and TRBJ2-1, with D possibly TRBD2 on 5 matching bases. CDR1 and CDR2 from the germline V gene are SEHNR and FQNEAQ (reference sequence). Trimming left V 9 bases short and J 1 base short, with 28 bases between. This CDR3 region has 19 residues. As DNA, the CDR3 is TGTGCCAGAAGAACGTGGAGTAGCGCCTATTACCATTCCTACAATGAGCAGTTCTTC. The encoded protein is CARRTWSSAYYHSYNEQFF. Full variable domain (remainder filled in from reference TRBV7-9 and TRBJ2-1): DTGVSQNPRHKITKRGQNVTFRCDPISEHNRLYWYRQTLGQGPEFLTYFQNEAQLEKSRLLSDRFSAERPKGSFSTLEIQRTEQGDSAMYLCARRTWSSAYYHSYNEQFFGPGTRLTVL.

The CDR3 bases are TGTGCCAGTAGTAGTATGGCACTAGCGGGAGAGACCCAGTACTTC. Protein product: CASSSMALAGETQYF. The rearrangement joins TRBV19 to TRBJ2-5; 9 bases line up with TRBD2. This CDR3 is built from 15 residues. V shed 4 bases and J 4 bases; nucleotides not matched to a gene: 7. Germline CDR1 reads LNHDA; CDR2 reads SQIVND (reference sequence). Variable domain in full (rest from reference TRBV19 and TRBJ2-5): DGGITQSPKYLFRKEGQNVTLSCEQNLNHDAMYWYRQDPGQGLRLIYYSQIVNDFQKGDIAEGYSVSREKKESFPLTVTSAQKNPTAFYLCASSSMALAGETQYFGPGTRLLVL.

This rearrangement joins TRBV30 to TRBJ2-7; 7 bases map to TRBD1. Germline V CDR1 and CDR2: GTSNPN, SVGIG (reference sequence). V was pared by 2 bases and J by 0 bases, with 7 bases of the junction left unmatched. The CDR3 contains 15 residues. CDR3 nucleotides: TGTGCCTGGAGTCTTGGGACAGAACCCTCCTACGAGCAGTACTTC. Protein product: CAWSLGTEPSYEQYF.

The V gene is TRBV28, the J gene TRBJ2-2; 8 bases line up with TRBD1. This CDR3 contains 13 residues. Germline CDR1 is MDHEN and CDR2 is SYDVKM. With V trimmed by 10 bases and J by 7 bases, 8 bases remained unmatched. The CDR3 coding sequence is TGTGCCACCAGGACAGGGTTGATCGGGGAGCTGTTTTTT. As protein: CATRTGLIGELFF.

This chain's CDR3 is CASRVSGSSGELFF. CDR3 sequence (DNA): TGTGCCAGCAGGGTTAGCGGGAGCTCCGGGGAGCTGTTTTTT. J is TRBJ2-2 and V is TRBV6-6, with 9 bases identical to TRBD2. J gave up 6 bases and V 6 bases, and 5 bases lay outside the gene matches. CDR3 size: 14 residues. The germline CDR1 and CDR2 sequences are MNHNY and SVGAGI (reference sequence).

V usage is TRBV6-5 and J usage is TRBJ2-7, with 7 bases matching TRBD2. Losses at the gene ends were 4 bases for V and 5 bases for J; bases not matched to a gene: 5. The length of the CDR3 is 13 residues. Germline CDR1 reads MNHEY; CDR2 reads SVGAGI. CDR3 in amino acids: CASSSPGLDEQYF. In DNA, the CDR3 is TGTGCCAGCAGTTCGCCTGGACTAGACGAGCAGTACTTC.

The gene calls are TRBV4-1 and TRBJ1-1; 7 bases agree with TRBD1. The CDR3 is made up of 16 amino acids. CDR1 and CDR2 from the germline V gene are MGHRA and YSYEKL. The V and J ends lost 5 bases and 0 bases, in that order; junction bases with no gene match: 9. As DNA, the CDR3 is TGCGCCAGCAGCTTACACACGGGACAGATGAACACTGAAGCTTTCTTT. It specifies CASSLHTGQMNTEAFF.

The V call is TRBV11-3, the J call TRBJ2-4; D possibly corresponds to TRBD2 (5 bases). This CDR3 contains 16 residues. Trimming removed 1 base from V and 9 bases from J, with 19 bases in between. Germline CDR1 SGHNT, CDR2 YENEEA. DNA of the CDR3: TGTGCCAGCAGCTTAGGTGCCAGCGGCCCCTACGCCATTCAGTACTTC. This gives the protein CASSLGASGPYAIQYF. The full variable domain, its missing parts supplied by reference TRBV11-3 and TRBJ2-4, is EAGVVQSPRYKIIEKKQPVAFWCNPISGHNTLYWYLQNLGQGPELLIRYENEEAVDDSQLPKDRFSAERLKGVDSTLKIQPAELGDSAVYLCASSLGASGPYAIQYFGAGTRLSVL.

The chain couples TRBV7-2 to TRBJ2-1; the D gene is possibly TRBD2 (6 bases). Germline V lookup: CDR1 SGHTA, CDR2 FQGNSA. The CDR3 contains 15 residues. V lost 2 bases and J 5 bases, leaving 13 bases between the germline ends. CDR3 sequence: CASSLRTINNNEQFF. The DNA for the CDR3 is TGTGCCAGCAGCTTACGGACTATAAACAACAATGAGCAGTTCTTC.

In regard to this clone: Other DNA sequences in this specimen translate into the identical CDR3. The DNA for the CDR3 is TGTGCCATCAGGCCCGGACAGGGCTACACCGGGGAGCTGTTTTTT. Protein: CAIRPGQGYTGELFF. The chain combines TRBV10-3 with TRBJ2-2, with 8 bases that match TRBD1. This CDR3 has 15 amino acids. Looked up from germline, CDR1 is ENHRY and CDR2 is SYGVKD. J was trimmed by 3 bases and V by 6 bases; bases with no gene match: 6.

This clone was recorded a few times. The J gene is TRBJ2-1, the V gene TRBV5-1; 12 bases fit TRBD2. V was clipped by 4 bases and J by 0 bases; unmatched bases: 11. This CDR3 contains 19 residues. Looked up from germline, CDR1 is SGHRS and CDR2 is YFSETQ. The CDR3 coding sequence is TGCGCCAGCAGCGCAGACCGGACTAGCGGGGCGAGCTCCTACAATGAGCAGTTCTTC. This gives the protein CASSADRTSGASSYNEQFF.

V is TRBV5-4 and J is TRBJ1-1; possible D gene TRBD1, 6 bases. Germline CDR1 SGHNT, CDR2 YYREEE (reference sequence). The CDR3 has 16 residues. Trimming took 4 bases from V and 0 from J, leaving 16 bases between them. CDR3 sequence reads: CASSPDSPSLNTEAFF. CDR3 coding DNA: TGTGCCAGCAGCCCGGACAGCCCATCGTTGAACACTGAAGCTTTCTTT.

This clone came up once. The J gene is TRBJ2-1, the V gene TRBV6-5; 12 bases map to TRBD2. V trimming: 4 bases; J trimming: 6 bases; junction bases outside the gene matches: 4. This CDR3 contains 15 residues. Germline V gene sequence: CDR1 MNHEY, CDR2 SVGAGI. CDR3 region: CASSFASGRANEQFF. CDR3 nucleotides: TGTGCCAGCAGTTTCGCTAGCGGGAGGGCCAATGAGCAGTTCTTC.

The genes are TRBV5-1 and TRBJ2-7, with 9 bases that match TRBD1. Germline CDR1 and CDR2: SGHRS and YFSETQ. Trimming cost V 4 bases and J 3 bases; bases outside gene matches: 8. CDR3 length: 15 amino acids. The DNA of the CDR3 is TGCGCCAGCAGCCCGGTAGGGACAGGGCTCTACGAGCAGTACTTC. It encodes CASSPVGTGLYEQYF.

The chain carries TRBV20-1 and TRBJ2-1, with TRBD2 as a possible D gene (6 bases). V lost 4 bases and J lost 8, with 9 bases in between. The CDR3 consists of 11 residues. CDR1 is DFQATT, CDR2 SNEGSKA, per germline (reference sequence). The CDR3 is CSAMGGYEQFF. The CDR3 DNA reads TGCAGTGCTATGGGAGGTTATGAGCAGTTCTTC.

V and J are TRBV30 and TRBJ2-1; 11 positions agree with TRBD2. V dropped 2 bases and J dropped 1; count of bases not matched to a gene: 4. Germline values: CDR1 GTSNPN, CDR2 SVGIG (reference sequence). The length of the CDR3 is 16 residues. The CDR3 loop reads CAWSLSGRGSYNEQFF. As DNA, the CDR3 is TGTGCCTGGAGTCTTAGCGGGAGGGGATCCTACAATGAGCAGTTCTTC.

The gene calls are TRBV27 and TRBJ2-7, with 10 bases fitting TRBD1. Germline trimming cut 0 bases from V and 2 bases from J; bases unmatched to any gene: 1. CDR1 MNHEY and CDR2 SMNVEV come from the germline V gene (reference sequence). The CDR3 is 15 amino acids. CDR3 in DNA: TGTGCCAGCAGTTTATCGGGGACAGGGGCCTACGAGCAGTACTTC. Translated: CASSLSGTGAYEQYF.

This clone was seen a handful of times. The sample contains more than one DNA sequence encoding this CDR3. The gene calls are TRBV12-3 or TRBV12-4 and TRBJ2-7; D is ambiguous. Between the trimmed V and J ends, which lost 4 bases and 0 bases, there was a span of 7 bases. CDR3 size: 13 residues. The CDR3 spells CASSSFSSYEQYF. The CDR3 bases are TGTGCCAGCAGTTCTTTTAGCTCCTACGAGCAGTACTTC.

J is TRBJ1-1 and V is TRBV7-9, with D possibly TRBD1 on 5 matching bases. The CDR3 length is 14 residues. The germline V gene has CDR1 SEHNR and CDR2 FQNEAQ (reference sequence). V lost 3 bases, J lost 0 bases, and 8 bases lay in between. The chain's CDR3 is CASSFGGMNTEAFF. CDR3 coding DNA: TGTGCCAGCAGCTTCGGGGGAATGAACACTGAAGCTTTCTTT.

The V call is TRBV10-3, the J call TRBJ2-7; TRBD2 is a possible D gene (6 bases). Germline V gene sequence: CDR1 ENHRY, CDR2 SYGVKD. CDR3 length equals 15 residues. V lost 6 bases to trimming and J lost 0 bases, with 15 bases between them. CDR3 DNA sequence: TGTGCCATCAGCCCTGGCCTCGGGAGCTCCTACGAGCAGTACTTC. It yields the protein CAISPGLGSSYEQYF.

As regards this clone: Different DNA sequences within this sample yield the same CDR3. The V and J genes are TRBV7-8 and TRBJ2-7, with 9 bases aligning to TRBD2. Trimming took 5 bases from V and 2 from J; bases not matched to a gene: 7. Germline V gene data show CDR1 as SGHVS and CDR2 as FQNEAQ. This CDR3 has 15 amino acids. The CDR3 protein is CASSPLAGGPYEQYF. DNA for the CDR3: TGTGCCAGCAGCCCACTCGCGGGAGGGCCCTACGAGCAGTACTTC.

This CDR3 is CASSDREGQPANYGYTF. The CDR3 coding sequence is TGCGCCAGCAGTGATAGGGAGGGGCAACCTGCTAACTATGGCTACACCTTC. The genes are TRBV10-1 and TRBJ1-2, with D perhaps matching TRBD1 (5 bases). The ends were cut back, 3 bases at V and 0 bases at J, with 17 bases in the middle. The CDR3 contains 17 residues. CDR1 is WNHNN, CDR2 SYGVQD, per germline (reference sequence).